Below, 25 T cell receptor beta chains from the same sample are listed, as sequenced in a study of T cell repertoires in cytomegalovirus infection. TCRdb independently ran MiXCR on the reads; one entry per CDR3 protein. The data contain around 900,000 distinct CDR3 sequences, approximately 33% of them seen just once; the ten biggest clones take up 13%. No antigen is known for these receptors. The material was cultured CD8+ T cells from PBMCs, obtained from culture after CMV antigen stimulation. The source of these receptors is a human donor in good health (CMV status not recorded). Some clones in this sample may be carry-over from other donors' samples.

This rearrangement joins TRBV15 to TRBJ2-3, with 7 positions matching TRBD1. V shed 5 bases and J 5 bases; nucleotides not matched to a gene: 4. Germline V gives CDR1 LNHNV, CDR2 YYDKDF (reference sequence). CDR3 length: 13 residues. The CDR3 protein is CATSFYRGDTQYF. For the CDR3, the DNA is TGTGCCACCAGCTTTTACAGGGGAGATACGCAGTATTTT.

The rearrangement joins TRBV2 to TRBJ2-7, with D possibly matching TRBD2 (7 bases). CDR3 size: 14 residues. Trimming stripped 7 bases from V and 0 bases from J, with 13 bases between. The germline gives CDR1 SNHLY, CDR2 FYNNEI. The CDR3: CASNKGGSSYEQYF. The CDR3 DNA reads TGTGCCAGCAATAAGGGGGGGAGCTCCTACGAGCAGTACTTC.

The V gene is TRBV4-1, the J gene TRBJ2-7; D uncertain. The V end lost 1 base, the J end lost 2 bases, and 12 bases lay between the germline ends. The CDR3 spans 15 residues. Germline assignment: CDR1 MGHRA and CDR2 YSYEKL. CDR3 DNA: TGCGCCAGCAGCCAAGGTTGGGAAGTACCCTACGAGCAGTACTTC. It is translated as CASSQGWEVPYEQYF.

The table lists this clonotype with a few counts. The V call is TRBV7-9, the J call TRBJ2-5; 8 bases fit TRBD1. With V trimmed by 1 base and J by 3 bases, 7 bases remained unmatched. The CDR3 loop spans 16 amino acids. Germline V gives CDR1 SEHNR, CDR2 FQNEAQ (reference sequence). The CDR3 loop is CASSLGEVDREETQYF. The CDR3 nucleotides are TGTGCCAGCAGCTTAGGGGAGGTGGACAGGGAAGAGACCCAGTACTTC.

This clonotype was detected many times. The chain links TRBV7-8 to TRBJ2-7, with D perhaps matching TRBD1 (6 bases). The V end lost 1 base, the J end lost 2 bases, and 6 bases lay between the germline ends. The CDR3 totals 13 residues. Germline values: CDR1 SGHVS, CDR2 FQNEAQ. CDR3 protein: CASSLEGAYEQYV. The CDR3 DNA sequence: TGTGCCAGCAGCTTAGAGGGGGCCTACGAGCAGTACGTC.

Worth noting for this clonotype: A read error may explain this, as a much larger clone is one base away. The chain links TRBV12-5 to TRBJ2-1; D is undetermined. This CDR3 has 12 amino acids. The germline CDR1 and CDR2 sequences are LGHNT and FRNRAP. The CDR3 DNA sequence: TGTGTTAGTGGTTTGGAGTACAATGAGCAGTTCTTC. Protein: CVSGLEYNEQFF. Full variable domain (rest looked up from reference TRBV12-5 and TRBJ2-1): DARVTQTPRHKVTEMGQEVTMRCQPILGHNTVFWYRQTMMQGLELLAYFRNRAPLDDSGMPKDRFSAEMPDATLATLKIQPSEPRDSAVYFCVSGLEYNEQFFGPGTRLTVL.

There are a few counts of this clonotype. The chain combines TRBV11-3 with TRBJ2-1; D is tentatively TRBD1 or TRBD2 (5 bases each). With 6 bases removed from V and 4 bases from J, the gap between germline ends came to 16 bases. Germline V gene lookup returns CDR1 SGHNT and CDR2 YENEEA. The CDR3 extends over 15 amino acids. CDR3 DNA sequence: TGTGCCAGCAGTTCCCGGGACCAAGCGTACAATGAGCAGTTCTTC. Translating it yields CASSSRDQAYNEQFF.

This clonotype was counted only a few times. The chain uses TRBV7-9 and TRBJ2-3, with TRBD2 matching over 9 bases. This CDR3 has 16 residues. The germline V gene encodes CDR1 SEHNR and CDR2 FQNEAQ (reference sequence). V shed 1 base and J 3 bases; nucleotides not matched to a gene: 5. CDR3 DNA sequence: TGTGCCAGCAGCTTAGATCTAGCGGGGCTAACAGATACGCAGTATTTT. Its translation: CASSLDLAGLTDTQYF.

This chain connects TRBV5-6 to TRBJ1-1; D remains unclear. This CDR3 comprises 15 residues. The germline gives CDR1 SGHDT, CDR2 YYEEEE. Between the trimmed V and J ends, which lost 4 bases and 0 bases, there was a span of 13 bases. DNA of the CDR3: TGTGCCAGCAGCCCAATGACGGCCGTGAACACTGAAGCTTTCTTT. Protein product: CASSPMTAVNTEAFF.

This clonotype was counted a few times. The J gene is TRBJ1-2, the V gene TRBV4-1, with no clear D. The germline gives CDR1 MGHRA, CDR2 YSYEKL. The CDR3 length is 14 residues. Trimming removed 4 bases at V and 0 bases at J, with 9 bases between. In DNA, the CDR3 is TGCGCCAGCAGCCCAGGAAACACTAACTATGGCTACACCTTC. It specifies CASSPGNTNYGYTF.

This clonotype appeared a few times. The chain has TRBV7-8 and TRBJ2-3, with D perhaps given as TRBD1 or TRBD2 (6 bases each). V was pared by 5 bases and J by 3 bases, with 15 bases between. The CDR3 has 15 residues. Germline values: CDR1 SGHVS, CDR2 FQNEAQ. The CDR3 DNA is TGTGCCAGCAGCCTCGACTTAGGGGGGACAGATACGCAGTATTTT. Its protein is CASSLDLGGTDTQYF.

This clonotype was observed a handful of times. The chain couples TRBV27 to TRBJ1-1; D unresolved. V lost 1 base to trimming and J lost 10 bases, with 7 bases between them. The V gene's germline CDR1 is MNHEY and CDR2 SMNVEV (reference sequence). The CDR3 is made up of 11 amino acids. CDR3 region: CASSLYGIAFF. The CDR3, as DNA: TGTGCCAGCAGTTTATACGGGATAGCTTTCTTT.

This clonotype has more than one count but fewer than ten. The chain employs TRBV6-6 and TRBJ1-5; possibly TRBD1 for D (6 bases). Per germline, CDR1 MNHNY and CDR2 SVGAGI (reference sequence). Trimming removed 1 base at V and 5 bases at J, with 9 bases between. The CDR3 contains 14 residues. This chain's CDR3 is CASSYYREHQPQHF. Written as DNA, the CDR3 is TGTGCCAGCAGTTACTACAGGGAGCATCAGCCCCAGCATTTT.

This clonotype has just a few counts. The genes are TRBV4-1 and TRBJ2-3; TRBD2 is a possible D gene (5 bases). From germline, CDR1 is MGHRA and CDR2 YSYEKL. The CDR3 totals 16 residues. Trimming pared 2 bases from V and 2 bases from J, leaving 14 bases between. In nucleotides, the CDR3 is TGCGCCAGCAGCCAATTTGAGGAGGAACTCACAGATACGCAGTATTTT. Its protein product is CASSQFEEELTDTQYF.

The CDR3 sequence is CASSQTFTGELFF. In DNA, the CDR3 is TGCGCCAGCAGCCAGACGTTCACCGGGGAGCTGTTTTTT. The chain employs TRBV4-1 and TRBJ2-2; D remains unclear. The CDR3 contains 13 residues. The V gene lost 3 bases and the J gene lost 4 bases, with 6 bases spanning the gap. Germline V lookup: CDR1 MGHRA, CDR2 YSYEKL.

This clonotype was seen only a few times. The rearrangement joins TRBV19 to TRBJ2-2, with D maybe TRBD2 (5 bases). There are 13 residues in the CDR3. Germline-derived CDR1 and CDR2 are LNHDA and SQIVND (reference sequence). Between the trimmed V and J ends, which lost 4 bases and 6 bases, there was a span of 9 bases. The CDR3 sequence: CASSKGVAGELFF. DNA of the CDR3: TGTGCCAGTAGTAAGGGAGTAGCCGGGGAGCTGTTTTTT.

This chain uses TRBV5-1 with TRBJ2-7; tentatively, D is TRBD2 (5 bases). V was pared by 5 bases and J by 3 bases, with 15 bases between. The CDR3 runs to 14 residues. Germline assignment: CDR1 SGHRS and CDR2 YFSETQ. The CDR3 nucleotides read TGCGCCAGCAGTCACTTCGGACTTTTCTACGAGCAGTACGTC. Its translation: CASSHFGLFYEQYV.

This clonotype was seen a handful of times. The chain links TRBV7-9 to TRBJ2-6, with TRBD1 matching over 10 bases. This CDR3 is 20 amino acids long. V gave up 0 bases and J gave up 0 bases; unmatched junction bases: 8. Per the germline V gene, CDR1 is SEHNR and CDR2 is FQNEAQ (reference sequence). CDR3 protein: CASSLARRDRGPSGANVLTF. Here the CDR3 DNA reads TGTGCCAGCAGCTTAGCGCGCCGGGACAGGGGACCCTCTGGGGCCAACGTCCTGACTTTC.

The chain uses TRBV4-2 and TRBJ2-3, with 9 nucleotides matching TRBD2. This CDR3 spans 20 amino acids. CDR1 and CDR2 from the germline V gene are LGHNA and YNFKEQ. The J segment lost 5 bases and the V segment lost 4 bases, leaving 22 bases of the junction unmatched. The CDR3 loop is CASSPRGGLSPGAGGDTQYF. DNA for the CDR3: TGTGCCAGCAGCCCGCGGGGGGGACTCTCCCCCGGGGCGGGGGGAGATACGCAGTATTTT.

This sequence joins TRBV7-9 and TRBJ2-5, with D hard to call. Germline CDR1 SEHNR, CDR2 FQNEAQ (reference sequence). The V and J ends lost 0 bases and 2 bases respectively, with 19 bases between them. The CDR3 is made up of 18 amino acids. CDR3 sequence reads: CASSLAIRWQTFQETQYF. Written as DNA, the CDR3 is TGTGCCAGCAGCTTAGCGATACGGTGGCAGACGTTTCAAGAGACCCAGTACTTC.

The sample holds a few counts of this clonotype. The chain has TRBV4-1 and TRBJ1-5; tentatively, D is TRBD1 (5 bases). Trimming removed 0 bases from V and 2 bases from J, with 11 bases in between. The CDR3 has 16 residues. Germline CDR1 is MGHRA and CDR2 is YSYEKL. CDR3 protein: CASSQERGGGNQPQHF. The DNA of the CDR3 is TGCGCCAGCAGCCAAGAACGGGGGGGAGGCAATCAGCCCCAGCATTTT.

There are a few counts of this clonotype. As DNA, the CDR3 is TGTGCCAGCAGCTTCGACTCTGGAAGACAGTATTTT. This sequence encodes CASSFDSGRQYF. The J gene is TRBJ2-3, the V gene TRBV7-9; D unresolved. The germline V gene has CDR1 SEHNR and CDR2 FQNEAQ (reference sequence). The CDR3 has 12 amino acids. Between the trimmed V and J ends, which lost 3 bases and 12 bases, there was a span of 13 bases.

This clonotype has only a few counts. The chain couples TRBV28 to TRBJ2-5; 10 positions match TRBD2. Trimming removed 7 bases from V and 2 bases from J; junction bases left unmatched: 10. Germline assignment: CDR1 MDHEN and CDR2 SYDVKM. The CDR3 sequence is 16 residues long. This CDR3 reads CASMISSGGIQETQYF. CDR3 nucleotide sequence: TGTGCCAGCATGATTTCTAGCGGGGGAATACAAGAGACCCAGTACTTC.

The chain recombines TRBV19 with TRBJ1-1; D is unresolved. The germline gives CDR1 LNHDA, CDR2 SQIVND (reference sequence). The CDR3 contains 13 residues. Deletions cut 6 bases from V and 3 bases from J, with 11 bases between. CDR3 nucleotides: TGTGCCAGTAGGGTAACCGAGTACACTGAAGCTTTCTTT. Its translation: CASRVTEYTEAFF.

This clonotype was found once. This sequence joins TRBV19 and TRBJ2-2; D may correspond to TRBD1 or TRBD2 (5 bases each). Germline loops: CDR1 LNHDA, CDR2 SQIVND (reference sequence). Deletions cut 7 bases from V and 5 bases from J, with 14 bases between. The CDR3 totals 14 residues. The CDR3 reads CASIQEGWTGELFF. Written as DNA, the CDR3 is TGTGCCAGTATCCAAGAGGGGTGGACCGGGGAGCTGTTTTTT.